A selection of T cell receptor beta chains follows, all from one sample in a study of blood T cell repertoires in COVID-19. Method: immunoSEQ multiplex PCR; TCRdb's copy keeps in-frame clones and lacks some. The sample holds over 200,000 clones, nearly 85% seen once. The sequenced material came from peripheral blood. The receptors were sampled from a woman between 25 and 40 years old with COVID-19, enrolled during active disease. Each CDR3 is given with its conserved first and last residue. The order of the fields is V gene, clone size, D gene, J gene, CDR3 protein, CDR3 DNA. A D gene is named only where the DNA matches it firmly. Clone size is given for some rows only: seen once, a few or many times, or a class if the clone is expanded.

TRBV4-2	.	TRBD2	TRBJ2-3	CASSQGVAGGADTQYF	TGTGCCAGCAGCCAAGGGGTAGCGGGAGGTGCAGATACGCAGTATTTT
TRBV7-6	.	.	TRBJ2-5	CASSLAGRGETQYF	TGTGCCAGCAGCTTAGCTGGTAGGGGGGAGACCCAGTACTTC
TRBV9	.	.	TRBJ2-2	CASSDGGASNTGELFF	TGTGCCAGCAGCGATGGAGGGGCGTCAAACACCGGGGAGCTGTTTTTT
TRBV19	.	TRBD1	TRBJ2-7	CASTPGQFNYEQYF	TGTGCCAGTACCCCGGGACAGTTCAACTACGAGCAGTACTTC
TRBV25-1	.	TRBD2	TRBJ2-3	CASSDSGGASDTQYF	TGTGCCAGCAGTGACAGCGGGGGGGCCTCCGATACGCAGTATTTT
TRBV27	.	TRBD1	TRBJ1-1	CASSVRDSRTEAFF	TGTGCCAGCAGCGTCCGGGACAGTAGGACTGAAGCTTTCTTT
TRBV7-9	.	.	TRBJ1-1	CASSHHRENTEAFF	TGTGCCAGCAGCCATCACAGGGAGAACACTGAAGCTTTCTTT
TRBV27	.	.	TRBJ1-3	CASSLTGTLGNTIYF	TGTGCCAGCAGTTTAACGGGGACTTTAGGAAACACCATATATTTT
TRBV6-4	.	TRBD2	TRBJ2-1	CASSDSGLAASYNEQFF	TGTGCCAGCAGTGACTCGGGACTAGCGGCCTCCTACAATGAGCAGTTCTTC
TRBV20-1	.	.	TRBJ1-1	CSARGSIEAFF	TGCAGTGCTAGAGGGAGCATTGAAGCTTTCTTT
TRBV19	.	.	TRBJ2-5	CASSAHRAVPKETQYF	TGTGCCAGTAGTGCCCACCGAGCTGTTCCGAAGGAGACCCAGTACTTC
TRBV5-4	.	.	TRBJ2-5	CASSRGTGTDQETQYF	TGTGCCAGCAGCCGGGGGACCGGGACTGATCAAGAGACCCAGTACTTC
TRBV7-6	.	TRBD1	TRBJ2-1	CASSLAWVPQGDSYNEQFF	TGTGCCAGCAGCTTAGCTTGGGTCCCACAGGGGGACTCCTACAATGAGCAGTTCTTC
TRBV2	few	.	TRBJ1-2	CASRDPGVDGYTF	TGTGCCAGCAGAGATCCAGGGGTCGATGGCTACACCTTC
TRBV2	many	TRBD1	TRBJ2-7	CASSEPLQGPEQYF	TGTGCCAGCAGTGAACCCTTACAGGGGCCGGAGCAGTACTTC
TRBV5-1	.	.	TRBJ1-2	CASSLDGWTTNYGYTF	TGCGCCAGCAGCTTGGACGGTTGGACTACTAACTATGGCTACACCTTC
TRBV18	few	.	TRBJ1-1	CASSPSVMNTEAFF	TGTGCCAGCTCACCATCAGTTATGAACACTGAAGCTTTCTTT
TRBV9	.	.	TRBJ2-7	CASSLRPGLYEQYF	TGTGCCAGCAGCCTAAGGCCGGGACTCTACGAGCAGTACTTC
TRBV3-1/TRBV3-2	.	.	TRBJ1-2	CASSQAREGGYTF	TGTGCCAGCAGCCAAGCTAGGGAGGGTGGCTACACCTTC
TRBV5-5	.	TRBD2	TRBJ2-7	CASSLLAGGPGEQYF	TGTGCCAGCAGCTTGCTAGCGGGAGGGCCTGGAGAGCAGTACTTC
TRBV5-1	few	.	TRBJ1-5	CASSLGDGLNQPQHF	TGCGCCAGCAGCTTGGGAGACGGACTCAATCAGCCCCAGCATTTT
TRBV5-1	.	TRBD1	TRBJ1-6	CASSLRTGGNSPLHF	TGCGCCAGCAGCTTGAGAACAGGGGGCAATTCACCCCTCCACTTT
TRBV2	.	.	TRBJ2-7	CASSDRGATYEQYF	TGTGCCAGCAGTGACAGGGGGGCAACCTACGAGCAGTACTTC
TRBV3-1/TRBV3-2	once	.	TRBJ2-1	CASSARGEQFF	TGTGCCAGCAGCGCTCGCGGTGAGCAGTTCTTC
TRBV19	.	TRBD1	TRBJ1-2	CASSNPKPGQGSYGYTF	TGTGCCAGTAGTAACCCAAAGCCGGGACAGGGATCCTATGGCTACACCTTC
TRBV21-1	.	.	TRBJ2-7	CASSTENRARDEQYF	TGTGCCAGCAGCACAGAGAACAGGGCTAGGGACGAGCAGTACTTC
TRBV9	.	TRBD1	TRBJ1-3	CASSVGTGGRTGNTIYF	TGTGCCAGCAGCGTCGGGACAGGGGGCCGAACTGGAAACACCATATATTTT
TRBV28	.	.	TRBJ2-7	CASSLMSDYEQYF	TGTGCCAGCAGTTTAATGAGTGACTACGAGCAGTACTTC
TRBV11-3	.	TRBD2	TRBJ2-1	CASSRGLAGGSSYNEQFF	TGTGCCAGCAGCCGCGGACTAGCGGGGGGAAGCTCCTACAATGAGCAGTTCTTC
TRBV11-2	.	TRBD1	TRBJ2-7	CASSYRAGTAYEQYF	TGTGCCAGCAGCTACCGGGCTGGGACAGCCTACGAGCAGTACTTC
TRBV19	.	TRBD1	TRBJ1-3	CASSTRDRVLNTIYF	TGTGCCAGTAGTACCCGGGACAGGGTGTTGAACACCATATATTTT
TRBV6-2/TRBV6-3	.	TRBD1	TRBJ2-4	CASSYNRDSQAKNIQYF	TGTGCCAGCAGTTACAACCGGGACAGCCAAGCCAAAAACATTCAGTACTTC
TRBV5-1	.	TRBD2	TRBJ2-3	CASSPLSGGTDTQYF	TGCGCCAGCAGTCCCCTGAGCGGGGGTACAGATACGCAGTATTTT
TRBV12-3/TRBV12-4	.	.	TRBJ1-2	CASSLNSGYGYTF	TGTGCCAGCAGTTTAAACAGTGGCTATGGCTACACCTTC
TRBV6-2/TRBV6-3	once	.	TRBJ1-5	CASSYQGRWDQPQHF	TGTGCCAGCAGTTATCAGGGTCGTTGGGATCAGCCCCAGCATTTT
TRBV24-1	.	.	TRBJ2-6	CATSRTTSSGANVLTF	TGTGCCACCAGTAGGACAACCAGCTCTGGGGCCAACGTCCTGACTTTC
TRBV6-2/TRBV6-3	.	.	TRBJ2-1	CASSYVGGNEQFF	TGTGCCAGCAGTTACGTGGGAGGCAATGAGCAGTTCTTC
TRBV30	.	TRBD1	TRBJ2-5	CAWSQDRGETQYF	TGTGCCTGGAGTCAAGACAGGGGGGAGACCCAGTACTTC
TRBV6-2/TRBV6-3	.	TRBD1	TRBJ1-5	CASSYWTGQNQPQHF	TGTGCCAGCAGTTATTGGACAGGCCAAAATCAGCCCCAGCATTTT
TRBV7-2	.	.	TRBJ2-5	CASSLDQGRRETQYF	TGTGCCAGCAGCTTAGATCAGGGGCGTAGGGAGACCCAGTACTTC
TRBV27	.	.	TRBJ2-2	CASSRPGQGMNTGELFF	TGTGCCAGCAGCCGCCCGGGTCAGGGAATGAACACCGGGGAGCTGTTTTTT
TRBV27	.	TRBD2	TRBJ2-5	CASSHMGLAGVWETQYF	TGTGCCAGCAGCCACATGGGACTAGCGGGAGTGTGGGAGACCCAGTACTTC
TRBV11-2	once	.	TRBJ2-3	CASSLPGADTQYF	TGTGCCAGCAGCTTACCAGGGGCAGATACGCAGTATTTT
TRBV19	many	.	TRBJ2-1	CASSSPGRYNEQFF	TGTGCCAGTAGTAGTCCAGGAAGGTACAATGAGCAGTTCTTC
TRBV13	few	.	TRBJ1-6	CASSLVNSPLHF	TGTGCCAGCAGCTTAGTAAATTCACCCCTCCACTTT
TRBV10-3	.	TRBD1	TRBJ1-1	CAISESVGRGTTEAFF	TGTGCCATCAGTGAGTCTGTCGGCAGGGGGACAACTGAAGCTTTCTTT